This TCR beta chain was recovered during a study of shared clonotypes between healthy human individuals. Notes on the study in general: A handful of donors had around 5% of their naive CD4 clonotypes in common.

This clone was found many times. Its antigen is not known. Repertoires were generated with immunoSEQ multiplex PCR, while TCRdb's copy carries only in-frame clones and drops some. Among about 960,000 clones, 60% to 85% were seen once, and the ten largest hold about 1.5%. The TCR comes from a young man in good health. Sequenced sample: memory CD4+ T cells sorted from blood. Subset meaning: CD45RA-negative fraction.

This chain's CDR3 is CASGQSLSYNSPLHF. DNA of the CDR3: TGTGCCAGCGGACAGTCTCTCTCCTATAATTCACCCCTCCACTTT. The chain carries TRBV2 and TRBJ1-6; D perhaps matches TRBD1 (6 bases). Germline lookup yields CDR1 SNHLY and CDR2 FYNNEI. The CDR3 is 15 amino acids. V lost 8 bases and J lost 0, with 11 bases in between.